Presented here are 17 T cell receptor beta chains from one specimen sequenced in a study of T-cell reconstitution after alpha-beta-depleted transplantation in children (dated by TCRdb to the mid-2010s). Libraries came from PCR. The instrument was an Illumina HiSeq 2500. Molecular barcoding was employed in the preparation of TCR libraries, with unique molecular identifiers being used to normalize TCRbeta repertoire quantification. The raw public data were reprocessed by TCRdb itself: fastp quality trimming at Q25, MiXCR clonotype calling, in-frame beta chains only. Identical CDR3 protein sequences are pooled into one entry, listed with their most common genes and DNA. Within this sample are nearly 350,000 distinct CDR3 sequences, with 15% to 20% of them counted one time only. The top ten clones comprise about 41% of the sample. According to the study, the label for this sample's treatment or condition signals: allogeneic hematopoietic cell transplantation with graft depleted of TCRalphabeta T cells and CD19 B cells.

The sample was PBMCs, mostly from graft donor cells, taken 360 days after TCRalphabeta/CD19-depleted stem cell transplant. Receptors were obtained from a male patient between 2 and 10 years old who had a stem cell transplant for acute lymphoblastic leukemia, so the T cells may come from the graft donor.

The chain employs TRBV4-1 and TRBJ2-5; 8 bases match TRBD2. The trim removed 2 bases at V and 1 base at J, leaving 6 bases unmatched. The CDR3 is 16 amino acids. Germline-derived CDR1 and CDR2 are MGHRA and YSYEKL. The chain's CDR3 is CASSQPGLGGQETQYF. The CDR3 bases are TGCGCCAGCAGCCAACCGGGACTAGGGGGCCAAGAGACCCAGTACTTC.

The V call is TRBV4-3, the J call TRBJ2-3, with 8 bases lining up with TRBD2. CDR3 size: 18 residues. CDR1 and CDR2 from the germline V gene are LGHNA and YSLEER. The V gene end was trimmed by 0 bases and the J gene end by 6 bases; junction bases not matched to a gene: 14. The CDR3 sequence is CASSQEWWSSGSRDTQYF. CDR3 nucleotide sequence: TGCGCCAGCAGCCAAGAGTGGTGGTCCAGCGGGAGCAGGGATACGCAGTATTTT.

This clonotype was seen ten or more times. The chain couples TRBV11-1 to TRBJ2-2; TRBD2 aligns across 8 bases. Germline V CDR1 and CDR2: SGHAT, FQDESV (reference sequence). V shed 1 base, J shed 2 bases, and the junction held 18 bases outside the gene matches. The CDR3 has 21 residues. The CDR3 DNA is TGTGCCAGCAGCTTAGAGGGGGAGAGCGGGAGAGTCGTCTTTAACACCGGGGAGCTGTTTTTT. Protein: CASSLEGESGRVVFNTGELFF.

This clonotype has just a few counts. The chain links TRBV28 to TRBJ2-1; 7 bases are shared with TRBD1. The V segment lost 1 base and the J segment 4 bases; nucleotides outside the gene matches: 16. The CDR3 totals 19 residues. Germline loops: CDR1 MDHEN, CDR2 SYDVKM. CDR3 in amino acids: CASSLSNTRTGLWYNEQFF. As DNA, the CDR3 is TGTGCCAGCAGTTTATCAAATACTCGGACAGGATTATGGTACAATGAGCAGTTCTTC.

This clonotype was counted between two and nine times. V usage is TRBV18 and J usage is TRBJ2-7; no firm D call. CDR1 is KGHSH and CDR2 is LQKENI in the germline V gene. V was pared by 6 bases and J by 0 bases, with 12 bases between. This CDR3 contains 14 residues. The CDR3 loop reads CASSQDVISYEQYF. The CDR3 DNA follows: TGTGCCAGCTCCCAGGACGTTATCTCCTACGAGCAGTACTTC. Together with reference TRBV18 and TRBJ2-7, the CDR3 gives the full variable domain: NAGVMQNPRHLVRRRGQEARLRCSPMKGHSHVYWYRQLPEEGLKFMVYLQKENIIDESGMPKERFSAEFPKEGPSILRIQQVVRGDSAAYFCASSQDVISYEQYFGPGTRLTVT.

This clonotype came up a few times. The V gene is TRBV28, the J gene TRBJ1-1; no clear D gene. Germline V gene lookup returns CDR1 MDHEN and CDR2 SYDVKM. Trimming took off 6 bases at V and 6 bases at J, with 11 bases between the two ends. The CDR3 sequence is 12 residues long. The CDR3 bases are TGTGCCAGCAGCTCCGGGGTCTCTGAAGCTTTCTTT. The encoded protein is CASSSGVSEAFF.

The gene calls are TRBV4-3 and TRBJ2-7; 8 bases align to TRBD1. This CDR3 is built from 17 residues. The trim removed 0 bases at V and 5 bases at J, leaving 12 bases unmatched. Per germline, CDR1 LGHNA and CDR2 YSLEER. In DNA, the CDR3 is TGCGCCAGCAGCCAAGAGGGTTTGAGCGACAGGGGACACGAGCAGTACTTC. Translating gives CASSQEGLSDRGHEQYF.

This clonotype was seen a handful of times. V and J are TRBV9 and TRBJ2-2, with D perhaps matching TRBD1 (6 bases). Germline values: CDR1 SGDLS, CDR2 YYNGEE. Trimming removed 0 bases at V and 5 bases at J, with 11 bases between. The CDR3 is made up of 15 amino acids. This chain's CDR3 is CASSVGPRGTGELFF. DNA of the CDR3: TGTGCCAGCAGCGTAGGCCCGAGGGGGACCGGGGAGCTGTTTTTT.

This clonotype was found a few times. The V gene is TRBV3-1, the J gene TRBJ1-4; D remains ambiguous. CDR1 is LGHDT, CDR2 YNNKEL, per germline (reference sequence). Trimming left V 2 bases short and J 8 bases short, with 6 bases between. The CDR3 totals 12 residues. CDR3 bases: TGTGCCAGCAGCCAACGTCGGGAAAAACTGTTTTTT. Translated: CASSQRREKLFF.

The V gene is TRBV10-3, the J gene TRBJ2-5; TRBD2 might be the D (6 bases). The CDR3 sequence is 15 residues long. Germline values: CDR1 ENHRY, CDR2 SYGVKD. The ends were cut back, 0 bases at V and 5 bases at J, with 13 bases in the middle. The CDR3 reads CAISESKGGGETQYF. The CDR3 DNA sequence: TGTGCCATCAGTGAGTCGAAGGGAGGTGGTGAGACCCAGTACTTC.

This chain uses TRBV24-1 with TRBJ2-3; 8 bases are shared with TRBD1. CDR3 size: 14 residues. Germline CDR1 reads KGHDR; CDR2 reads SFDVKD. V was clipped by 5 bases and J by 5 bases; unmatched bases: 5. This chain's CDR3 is CATSGGQARDTQYF. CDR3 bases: TGTGCCACCAGTGGGGGACAGGCCAGAGATACGCAGTATTTT.

The CDR3 sequence is CASSLETGITEAFF. CDR3 sequence (DNA): TGTGCCAGCAGCTTAGAGACAGGGATCACTGAAGCTTTCTTT. The gene calls are TRBV7-2 and TRBJ1-1, with TRBD1 matching over 7 bases. The CDR3 length is 14 residues. The germline CDR1 and CDR2 sequences are SGHTA and FQGNSA. Trimming took 1 base from V and 4 from J; bases not matched to a gene: 3.

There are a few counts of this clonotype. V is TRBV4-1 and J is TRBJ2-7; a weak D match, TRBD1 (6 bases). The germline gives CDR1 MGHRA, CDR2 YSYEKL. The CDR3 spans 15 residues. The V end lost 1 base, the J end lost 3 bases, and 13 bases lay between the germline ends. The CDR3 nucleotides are TGCGCCAGCAGCCAAGTACCTCGGACAGTCTACGAGCAGTACTTC. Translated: CASSQVPRTVYEQYF.

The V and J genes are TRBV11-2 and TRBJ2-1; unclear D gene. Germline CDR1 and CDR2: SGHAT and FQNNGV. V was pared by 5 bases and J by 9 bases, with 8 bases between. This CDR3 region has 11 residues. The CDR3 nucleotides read TGTGCCAGCAGCCTCCTTGGTGAGCAGTTCTTC. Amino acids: CASSLLGEQFF.

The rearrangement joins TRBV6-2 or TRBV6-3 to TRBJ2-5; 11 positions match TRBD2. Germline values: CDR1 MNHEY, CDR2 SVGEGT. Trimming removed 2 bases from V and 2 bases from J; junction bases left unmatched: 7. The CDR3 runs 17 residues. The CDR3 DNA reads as TGTGCCAGCAGTTACCTTACACTAGCGGGAGTTCAAGAGACCCAGTACTTC. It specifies CASSYLTLAGVQETQYF.

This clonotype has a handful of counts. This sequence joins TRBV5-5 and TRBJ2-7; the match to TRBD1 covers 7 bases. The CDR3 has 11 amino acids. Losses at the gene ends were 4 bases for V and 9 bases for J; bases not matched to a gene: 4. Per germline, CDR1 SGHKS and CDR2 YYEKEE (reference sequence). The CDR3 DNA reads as TGTGCCAGCAGCGGGAACAGGGGGCAGTACTTC. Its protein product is CASSGNRGQYF.

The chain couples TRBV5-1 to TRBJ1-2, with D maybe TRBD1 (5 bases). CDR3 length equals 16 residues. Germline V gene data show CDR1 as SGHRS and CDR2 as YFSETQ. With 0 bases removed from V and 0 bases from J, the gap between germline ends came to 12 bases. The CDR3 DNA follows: TGCGCCAGCAGCTTGGATGGGGCTTTTACTAACTATGGCTACACCTTC. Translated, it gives CASSLDGAFTNYGYTF.